This entry is about one TCR beta chain. These data originate in a study of T cell changes during pregnancy in multiple sclerosis. Using immunoSEQ multiplex PCR, the repertoire was profiled, and TCRdb retains in-frame clones only, with some absent. The data contain about 40,000 clones, 70% to 90% of them seen just once; the ten biggest clones take up under 0.7%. The ends were cut back, 0 bases at V and 5 bases at J, with 12 bases in the middle. The CDR3 consists of 15 residues. Germline CDR1 LGHNA, CDR2 YNFKEQ. Sample: CD4+ T cells from peripheral blood mononuclear cells, taken before pregnancy. The TCR originated in a female donor with multiple sclerosis, enrolled in a pregnancy study. This chain links TRBV4-2 with TRBJ2-3; D might be TRBD2 (6 bases). DNA of the CDR3: TGTGCCAGCAGCCAAGATACGGAGGGTTTAGATACGCAGTATTTT. Residues: CASSQDTEGLDTQYF.